The 13 T cell receptor beta chains given below trace back to one sample, sequenced in a study of blood T cell repertoires in COVID-19. Assay: immunoSEQ multiplex PCR; the TCRdb copy retains only in-frame clones and omits some. Of about 190,000 clones in the sample, around 84% were seen once. The material sequenced was PBMCs or T cells enriched from blood (not recorded which). The receptor source for this set is a woman in her 30s who had been exposed to COVID-19.

This clone was recorded a few times. V gene TRBV5-1 combines with J gene TRBJ1-3; 9 bases align to TRBD1. V was clipped by 4 bases and J by 4 bases; unmatched bases: 6. The CDR3 is made up of 15 amino acids. CDR1 and CDR2 (germline): SGHRS, YFSETQ. The CDR3 DNA follows: TGCGCCAGCAGCCAAGGGACAGGGAGAGGAAACACCATATATTTT. Its translation is CASSQGTGRGNTIYF.

This chain uses TRBV19 with TRBJ2-1; 8 positions match TRBD2. This CDR3 comprises 15 residues. V lost 4 bases and J lost 8; bases outside the gene matches: 10. CDR1 and CDR2 from the germline V gene are LNHDA and SQIVND (reference sequence). CDR3 sequence: CASSNRAGARDEQFF. In nucleotides, the CDR3 is TGTGCCAGTAGTAACCGAGCGGGGGCTAGGGATGAGCAGTTCTTC.

This chain uses TRBV4-1 with TRBJ2-7, with D perhaps matching TRBD2 (7 bases). V lost 1 base, J lost 2 bases, and 9 bases lay in between. Germline lookup yields CDR1 MGHRA and CDR2 YSYEKL. This CDR3 region has 14 residues. As DNA, the CDR3 is TGCGCCAGCAGCCAAGGGGGGGGCCCCTACGAGCAGTACTTC. It translates to CASSQGGGPYEQYF.

V usage is TRBV3-1 (or the pseudogene TRBV3-2) and J usage is TRBJ1-2; D call uncertain. This CDR3 contains 13 residues. V gave up 2 bases and J gave up 1 base, with 5 bases separating them. Germline CDR1 reads LGHDT; CDR2 reads YNNKEL (reference sequence). The chain's CDR3 is CASSQQNNYGYTF. DNA for the CDR3: TGTGCCAGCAGCCAACAGAATAACTATGGCTACACCTTC.

As concerns this clone: This CDR3 is also generated by other DNA sequences in the sample. The rearrangement joins TRBV5-1 to TRBJ2-7; 8 nucleotides match TRBD1. Germline V gives CDR1 SGHRS, CDR2 YFSETQ. The ends lost 0 bases at V and 2 bases at J; junction bases unmatched: 4. This CDR3 comprises 15 residues. CDR3 in DNA: TGCGCCAGCAGCTTGGGGGCAGGGGGCCCCTACGAGCAGTACTTC. Protein sequence: CASSLGAGGPYEQYF.

The chain carries TRBV27 and TRBJ2-7, with D possibly being TRBD2 (5 bases). The CDR3 length is 13 residues. V shed 8 bases and J shed 0 bases, with 11 bases lying between them. Germline V gene lookup returns CDR1 MNHEY and CDR2 SMNVEV (reference sequence). CDR3 nucleotides: TGTGCCAGCGGAAGCGGTAGCTCCTACGAGCAGTACTTC. It codes for CASGSGSSYEQYF.

This sequence joins TRBV9 and TRBJ2-2; D uncertain. The V gene's germline CDR1 is SGDLS and CDR2 YYNGEE. The CDR3 runs 15 residues. Trimming removed 2 bases at V and 3 bases at J, with 11 bases between. The CDR3 DNA reads TGTGCCAGCAGCGTTTCTGGGCTGGACACCGGGGAGCTGTTTTTT. Its protein product is CASSVSGLDTGELFF.

This clone was observed once. The chain employs TRBV2 and TRBJ2-1; TRBD2 agrees at 12 bases. The CDR3 is made up of 15 amino acids. Per germline, CDR1 SNHLY and CDR2 FYNNEI. The trim removed 3 bases at V and 8 bases at J, leaving 5 bases unmatched. For the CDR3, the DNA is TGTGCCAGCAGTGACAGGCTAGCGGGGGGGTATGAGCAGTTCTTC. Protein product: CASSDRLAGGYEQFF.

A single count supports this clone. The gene calls are TRBV13 and TRBJ2-7, with 11 bases aligning to TRBD1. V lost 0 bases and J lost 4; bases outside the gene matches: 2. The germline V gene has CDR1 PRHDT and CDR2 FYEKMQ (reference sequence). The CDR3 is made up of 15 amino acids. The chain's CDR3 is CASSLGGQGAYEQYF. The CDR3 DNA reads TGTGCCAGCAGCTTAGGTGGACAGGGGGCTTACGAGCAGTACTTC.

This chain joins TRBV10-3 and TRBJ1-3; D is uncertain. V gave up 2 bases and J gave up 0 bases, with 8 bases separating them. The CDR3 extends over 15 amino acids. Looked up from germline, CDR1 is ENHRY and CDR2 is SYGVKD. The chain's CDR3 is CAISEGRSSGNTIYF. As DNA, the CDR3 is TGTGCCATCAGTGAGGGGAGGAGCTCTGGAAACACCATATATTTT.

V usage is TRBV19 and J usage is TRBJ1-2; D is ambiguous. CDR1 and CDR2 from the germline V gene are LNHDA and SQIVND (reference sequence). V gave up 4 bases and J gave up 7 bases, with 16 bases separating them. This CDR3 comprises 14 residues. The CDR3 DNA is TGTGCCAGTAGTACCACTCAAGGGCGGGGTGGCTACACCTTC. Amino acid sequence: CASSTTQGRGGYTF.

V is TRBV6-5 and J is TRBJ1-1; D may be TRBD1 (5 bases). Germline CDR1 reads MNHEY; CDR2 reads SVGAGI. The CDR3 consists of 15 residues. V gave up 4 bases and J gave up 4 bases, with 16 bases separating them. As DNA, the CDR3 is TGTGCCAGCAGTTCAATGAGACAGAAGGGCACTGAAGCTTTCTTT. Protein: CASSSMRQKGTEAFF.

The rearrangement uses TRBV5-4 and TRBJ1-2, with D unclear. The germline CDR1 and CDR2 sequences are SGHNT and YYREEE (reference sequence). The ends were cut back, 1 base at V and 8 bases at J, with 9 bases in the middle. The length of the CDR3 is 12 residues. This chain's CDR3 is CASSLPGEGYTF. CDR3 in DNA: TGTGCCAGCAGCTTGCCGGGTGAGGGCTACACCTTC.